The present T cell receptor (beta chain) was sequenced within a study of blood T cells in healthy people across ages. Between the trimmed V and J ends, which lost 6 bases and 6 bases, there was a span of 14 bases. Germline lookup yields CDR1 MNHNS and CDR2 SASEGT. CDR3 length: 14 residues. This clonotype was recorded a few times. Using a J-beta primer mix together with a sample-barcoded 5' primer, a second PCR was run for about 7 to 12 cycles. Each CDR3 protein is one row after TCRdb ran MiXCR on the 5' RACE reads. Counted here are hundreds of thousands of distinct CDR3 sequences, roughly 24% occurring once; the ten biggest clones make up 3%. This sample also appeared in a second study, on T cells of mothers and their children.

Sample: blood. The receptor comes from a boy aged 5-17 years in good health. This rearrangement joins TRBV6-1 to TRBJ2-2; D is possibly TRBD1 (6 bases). The CDR3 bases are TGTGCCAGCAGAATCAGGACAGTTGCCGGGGAGCTGTTTTTT. Translation gives CASRIRTVAGELFF.